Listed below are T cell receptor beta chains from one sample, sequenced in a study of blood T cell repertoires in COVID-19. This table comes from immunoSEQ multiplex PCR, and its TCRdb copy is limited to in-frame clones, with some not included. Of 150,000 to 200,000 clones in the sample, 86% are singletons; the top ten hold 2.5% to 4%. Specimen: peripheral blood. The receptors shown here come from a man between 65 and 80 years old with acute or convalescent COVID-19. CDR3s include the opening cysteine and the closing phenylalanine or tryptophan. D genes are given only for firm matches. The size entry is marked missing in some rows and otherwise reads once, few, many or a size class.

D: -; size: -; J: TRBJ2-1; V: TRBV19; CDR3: CASKIAASYNEQFF; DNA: TGTGCCAGTAAAATAGCGGCTTCCTACAATGAGCAGTTCTTC
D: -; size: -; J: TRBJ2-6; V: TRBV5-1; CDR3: CASRRDTGANVLTF; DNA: TGCGCCAGCAGGAGGGATACTGGGGCCAACGTCCTGACTTTC
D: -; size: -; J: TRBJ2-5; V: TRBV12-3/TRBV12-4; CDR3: CASSLRGQETQYF; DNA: TGTGCCAGCAGTTTACGGGGGCAAGAGACCCAGTACTTC
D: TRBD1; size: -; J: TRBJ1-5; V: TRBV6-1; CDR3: CASSEGRGTATPEPQHF; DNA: TGTGCCAGCAGTGAAGGAAGGGGGACAGCGACCCCGGAGCCCCAGCATTTT
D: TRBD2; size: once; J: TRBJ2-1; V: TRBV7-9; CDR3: CASSLTAGVKYNEQFF; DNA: TGTGCCAGCAGCTTAACAGCGGGGGTAAAATACAATGAGCAGTTCTTC
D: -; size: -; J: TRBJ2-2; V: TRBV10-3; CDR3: CAISMASSRGELFF; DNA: TGTGCCATCAGTATGGCTAGCTCTAGGGGGGAGCTGTTTTTT
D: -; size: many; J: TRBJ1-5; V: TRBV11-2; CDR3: CASSLDALVSNQPQHF; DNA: TGTGCCAGCAGCTTAGACGCTTTAGTTAGCAATCAGCCCCAGCATTTT
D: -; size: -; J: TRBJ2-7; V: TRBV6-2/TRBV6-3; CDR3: CASRPTGTYEQYF; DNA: TGTGCCAGCAGACCTACAGGTACCTACGAGCAGTACTTC
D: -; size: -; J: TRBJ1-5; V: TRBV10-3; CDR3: CAISAGEENQPQHF; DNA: TGTGCCATCAGTGCGGGGGAAGAGAATCAGCCCCAGCATTTT
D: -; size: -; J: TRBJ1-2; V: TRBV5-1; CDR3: CASSLGLAGPYGYTF; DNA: TGCGCCAGCAGCTTGGGGCTGGCAGGGCCTTATGGCTACACCTTC
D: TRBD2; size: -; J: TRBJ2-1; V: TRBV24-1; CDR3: CATSESVTREGHGEQFF; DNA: TGTGCCACCAGTGAGTCCGTTACGCGGGAGGGCCATGGTGAGCAGTTCTTC
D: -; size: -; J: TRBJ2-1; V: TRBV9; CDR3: CASSPRGGSSYNEQFF; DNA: TGTGCCAGCAGCCCCAGGGGTGGGAGCTCCTACAATGAGCAGTTCTTC
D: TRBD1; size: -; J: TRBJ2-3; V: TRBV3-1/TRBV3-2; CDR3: CASSRYARGQGAADTQYF; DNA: TGTGCCAGCAGCCGCTACGCGAGGGGACAGGGAGCGGCAGATACGCAGTATTTT
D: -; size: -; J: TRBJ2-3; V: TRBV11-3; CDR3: CASSLRAGASTDTQYF; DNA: TGTGCCAGCAGCTTAAGGGCGGGGGCCAGCACAGATACGCAGTATTTT
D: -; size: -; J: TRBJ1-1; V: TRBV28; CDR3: CASIGDTEAFF; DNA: TGTGCCAGCATAGGGGACACTGAAGCTTTCTTT
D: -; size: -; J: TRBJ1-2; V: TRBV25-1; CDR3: CASSEYRGYTF; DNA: TGTGCCAGCAGTGAGTATAGAGGCTACACCTTC
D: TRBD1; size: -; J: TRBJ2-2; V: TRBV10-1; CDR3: CASSESTGGAGELFF; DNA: TGCGCCAGCAGTGAGTCGACAGGGGGAGCCGGGGAGCTGTTTTTT
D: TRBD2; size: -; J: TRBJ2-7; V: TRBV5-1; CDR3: CASRPGLAGGPHEQYF; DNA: TGCGCCAGCAGACCGGGACTAGCGGGAGGGCCCCACGAGCAGTACTTC
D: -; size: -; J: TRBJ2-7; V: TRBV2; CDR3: CASSGFAGYEQYF; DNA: TGTGCCAGCTCCGGGTTCGCCGGCTACGAGCAGTACTTC
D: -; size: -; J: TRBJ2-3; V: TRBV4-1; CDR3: CASSQERWRGADTQYF; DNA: TGCGCCAGCAGCCAAGAGCGGTGGCGGGGTGCAGATACGCAGTATTTT
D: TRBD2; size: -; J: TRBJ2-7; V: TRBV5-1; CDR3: CASSLLTSGYEQYF; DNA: TGCGCCAGCAGCTTGTTGACTAGCGGCTACGAGCAGTACTTC
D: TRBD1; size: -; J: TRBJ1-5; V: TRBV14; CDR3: CASSLSGQGPNQPQHF; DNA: TGTGCCAGCAGCCTTTCGGGACAGGGTCCCAATCAGCCCCAGCATTTT
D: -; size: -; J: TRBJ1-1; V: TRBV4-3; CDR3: CASSQERQRYTEAFF; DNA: TGCGCCAGCAGCCAAGAGCGGCAACGATATACTGAAGCTTTCTTT
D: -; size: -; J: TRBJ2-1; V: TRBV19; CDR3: CASSMIGATYNEQFF; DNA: TGTGCCAGTAGTATGATCGGAGCTACCTACAATGAGCAGTTCTTC